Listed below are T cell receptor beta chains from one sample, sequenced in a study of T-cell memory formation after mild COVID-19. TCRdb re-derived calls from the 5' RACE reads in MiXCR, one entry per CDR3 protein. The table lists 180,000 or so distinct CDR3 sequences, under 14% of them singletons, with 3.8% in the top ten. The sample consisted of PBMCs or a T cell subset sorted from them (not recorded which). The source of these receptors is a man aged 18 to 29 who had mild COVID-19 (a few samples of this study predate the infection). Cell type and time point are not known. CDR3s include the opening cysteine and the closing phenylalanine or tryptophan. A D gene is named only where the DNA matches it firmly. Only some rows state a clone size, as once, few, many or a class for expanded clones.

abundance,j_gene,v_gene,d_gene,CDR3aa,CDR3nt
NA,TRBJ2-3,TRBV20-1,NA,CSARAGGDTQYF,TGCAGTGCTAGAGCCGGGGGAGATACGCAGTATTTT
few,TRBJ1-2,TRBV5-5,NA,CASSLDPWSGYTF,TGTGCCAGCAGCTTGGACCCCTGGTCTGGCTACACCTTC
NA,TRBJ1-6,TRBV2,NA,CASSEEGGGRGSLHF,TGTGCCAGCAGTGAAGAAGGAGGTGGCCGTGGGTCCCTCCACTTT
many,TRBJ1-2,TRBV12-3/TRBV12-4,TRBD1,CASSSDRGLGYTF,TGTGCCAGCAGTTCGGACAGGGGGCTCGGCTACACCTTC
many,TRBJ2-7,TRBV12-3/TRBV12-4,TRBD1,CASSMDRRYEQYF,TGTGCCAGCAGCATGGACAGGCGGTACGAGCAGTACTTC
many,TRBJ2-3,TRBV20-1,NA,CSAMFRGVDTQYF,TGCAGTGCTATGTTCAGGGGAGTGGATACGCAGTATTTT
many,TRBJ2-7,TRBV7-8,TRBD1,CASSVDRVSGEQYF,TGTGCCAGCAGCGTGGACAGGGTGAGCGGTGAGCAGTACTTC
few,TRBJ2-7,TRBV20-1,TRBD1,CSATAGTALYEQYF,TGCAGTGCTACCGCCGGGACAGCCCTGTACGAGCAGTACTTC
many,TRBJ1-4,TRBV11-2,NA,CASSPGRGGEKLFF,TGTGCCAGCAGCCCAGGTCGGGGTGGTGAAAAACTGTTTTTT
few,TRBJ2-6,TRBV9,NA,CASSVSGTLSGANVLTF,TGTGCCAGCAGCGTGAGCGGCACCCTCTCTGGGGCCAACGTCCTGACTTTC
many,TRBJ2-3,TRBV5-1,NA,CASSLDSVTDTQYF,TGCGCCAGCAGCTTAGACAGCGTCACAGATACGCAGTATTTT
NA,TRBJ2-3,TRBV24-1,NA,CATSVPATDTQYF,TGTGCCACCAGTGTACCCGCCACAGATACGCAGTATTTT
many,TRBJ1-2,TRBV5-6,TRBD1,CASSLDRGQSYTF,TGTGCCAGCAGCTTGGACAGGGGGCAAAGCTACACCTTC
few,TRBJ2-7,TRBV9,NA,CASSPRAYEQYF,TGTGCCAGCAGCCCCCGGGCCTACGAGCAGTACTTC
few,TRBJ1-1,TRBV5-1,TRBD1,CASSRVTGTGGALNTEAFF,TGCGCCAGCAGCCGGGTGACCGGGACAGGGGGCGCGTTGAACACTGAAGCTTTCTTT
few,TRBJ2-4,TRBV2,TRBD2,CASSSLAGGDGGAKNIQYF,TGTGCCAGCAGTTCCCTAGCGGGGGGTGATGGTGGAGCCAAAAACATTCAGTACTTC
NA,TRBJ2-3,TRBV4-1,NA,CASSHPFGGRADTQYF,TGCGCCAGCAGCCACCCATTTGGAGGCCGAGCAGATACGCAGTATTTT
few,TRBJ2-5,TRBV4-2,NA,CASSQDRLAYQETQYF,TGTGCCAGCAGCCAAGATAGGCTGGCATACCAAGAGACCCAGTACTTC
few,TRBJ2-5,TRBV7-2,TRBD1,CASSPGQGGWETQYF,TGTGCCAGCAGCCCGGGACAGGGGGGTTGGGAGACCCAGTACTTC
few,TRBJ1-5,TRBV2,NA,CASGRGSNQPQHF,TGTGCCAGCGGTCGAGGGAGCAATCAGCCCCAGCATTTT
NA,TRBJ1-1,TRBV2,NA,CASSEAWAVAEAFF,TGTGCCAGCAGTGAAGCGTGGGCAGTCGCTGAAGCTTTCTTT
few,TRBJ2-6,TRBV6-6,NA,CASSSPTASGANVLTF,TGTGCCAGCAGTTCCCCAACAGCCTCTGGGGCCAACGTCCTGACTTTC
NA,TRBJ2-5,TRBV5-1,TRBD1,CASSPSGRGQETQYF,TGCGCCAGCAGCCCCTCCGGCAGGGGGCAAGAGACCCAGTACTTC
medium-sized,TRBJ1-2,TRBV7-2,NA,CASSFSSVDGYTF,TGTGCCAGCAGCTTTTCTTCCGTGGATGGCTACACCTTC
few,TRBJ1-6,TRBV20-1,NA,CSARDNSGRRGDSPLHF,TGCAGTGCTAGAGATAACTCCGGCCGCAGAGGGGATTCACCCCTCCACTTT
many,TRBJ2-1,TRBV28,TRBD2,CATGGTSHNEQFF,TGTGCCACCGGGGGGACTAGCCATAATGAGCAGTTCTTC